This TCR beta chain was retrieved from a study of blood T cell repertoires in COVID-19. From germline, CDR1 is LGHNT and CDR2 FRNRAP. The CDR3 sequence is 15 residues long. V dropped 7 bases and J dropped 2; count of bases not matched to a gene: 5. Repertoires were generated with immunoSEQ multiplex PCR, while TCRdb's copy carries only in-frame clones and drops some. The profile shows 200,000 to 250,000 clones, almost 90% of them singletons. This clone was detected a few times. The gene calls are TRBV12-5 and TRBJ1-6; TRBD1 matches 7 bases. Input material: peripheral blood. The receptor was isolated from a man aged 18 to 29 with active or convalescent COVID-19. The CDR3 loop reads CASVPGQTYNSPLHF. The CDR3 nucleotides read TGTGCTAGTGTCCCGGGACAGACCTATAATTCACCCCTCCACTTT.